This entry features one T cell receptor beta chain sequence. This clonotype came up once. Its antigen is unknown. No base qualities exist here, and no much larger clone lies one base off it. The data were obtained in a study of post-analysis software for immune sequencing data (dated by TCRdb to between 2015 and 2017). In the study overall: The recorded disease courses included relapsing-remitting, secondary progressive and progressive-relapsing multiple sclerosis, and some patients had no subtype annotation. The patient repertoires were compared against roughly 12 previously published healthy control repertoires obtained from donors aged roughly 6 to 25 years. A subset of samples was prepared in parallel using single-end sample barcoding, then pooled and co-amplified after Illumina adapter ligation.

Here is what the overall study found, with its caveats: Compared with controls, multiple sclerosis patients had significantly lower normalized Chao1 diversity, a finding suggesting substantial peripheral T-cell clonal expansion. The multiple sclerosis patient group was slightly younger than the control group. Direct clustering with F measure showed strong co-clustering of samples prepared in the same batch, prompting a batch-effect correction. Roughly 5 TRBV segments, including TRBV5-6, TRBV5-1 and TRBV20-1, were significantly more frequent in patients than controls.

Library preparation used PCR. Sequencing relied on an Illumina HiSeq 2500. To reduce PCR and sequencing biases, unique molecular identifiers were built into the TCR beta cDNA libraries. Every 1 to 10 million input T cells yielded approximately 500,000 cDNA molecules, meaning each molecule approximated one T cell. The patient libraries were prepared and sequenced with the same protocol used for the earlier healthy control dataset. Within a given batch, samples were prepared together, multiplexed and sequenced on the same HiSeq lane. The original methods were these. Raw barcoded reads were processed with MIGEC, and single-read molecular identifier groups were discarded before consensus assembly and CDR3 extraction. VDJtools was used for post-analysis of the clonotype tables, with diversity normalized by down-sampling every dataset to the smallest sample size. In repertoire overlap clustering, CDR3 amino acid sequences, but not nucleotide sequences, were matched to correct batch-related cross-sample contamination. TCRdb reprocessing: public reads trimmed at Q25 with fastp, clones called with MiXCR, in-frame beta chains kept. One record per CDR3 amino acid sequence lists the most common genes and DNA. TCRdb assigned the V and J calls; the authors' analysis was not used. This sample holds 750,000 to 900,000 distinct CDR3 sequences; more than 45% were observed only once. The ten biggest clones cover 4.9% of the sample.

To demonstrate the VDJtools post-analysis software, TCR beta repertoires were profiled from the peripheral blood of roughly 12 young patients with multiple sclerosis. The multiple sclerosis patients were children and adolescents between roughly 6 and 17 years of age. Reading the germline V gene (reference sequence) gives CDR1 MNHEY and CDR2 SMNVEV. The CDR3 sequence holds 13 residues, the cysteine and phenylalanine included. The entry retains the CDR3 DNA only, 39 bases that are in frame from base 1. V and J lose 10 bases and 6 bases, and a span of 13 bases separates them. Rearrangement joined TRBV27 to TRBJ1-6, with no D gene named confidently. The sequence came from a girl between 10 and 17 years old with multiple sclerosis. Sample: blood. The CDR3 sequence is CATRHRLNSPLHF. Read as DNA, the sequence is TGTGCCACCAGGCACAGACTTAATTCACCCCTCCACTTT.